The text below deals with one TCR beta chain. No antigen is known for it. The data were obtained in a study of T cell responses to AZD1222 COVID-19 vaccine. Study results and caveats: CD4 TCRs covered the whole spike, strongest at regions 160-218 and 743-854. Just six people given AZD1222 tested seropositive at baseline. Sampling that yielded the repertoires occurred only after the peak T cell response. Following two doses of AZD1222, Spike-specific TCR breadth and depth rose.

This CDR3 contains 15 residues. Germline V gene sequence: CDR1 LNHDA, CDR2 SQIVND (reference sequence). J lost 2 bases, V lost 3 bases, and 1 base had no gene match. The repertoire was sequenced with immunoSEQ multiplex PCR; TCRdb's copy has only in-frame clones and lacks some. The sample lists roughly 140,000 clones, about 91% occurring once. The gene calls are TRBV19 and TRBJ2-1; 10 bases are shared with TRBD1. The receptor was isolated from an adult in good health. The source was peripheral blood, collected on day 0 of AZD1222 vaccination. Written as DNA, the CDR3 is TGTGCCAGTAGTATTGACAGGGGGCCCTACAATGAGCAGTTCTTC. It encodes CASSIDRGPYNEQFF.